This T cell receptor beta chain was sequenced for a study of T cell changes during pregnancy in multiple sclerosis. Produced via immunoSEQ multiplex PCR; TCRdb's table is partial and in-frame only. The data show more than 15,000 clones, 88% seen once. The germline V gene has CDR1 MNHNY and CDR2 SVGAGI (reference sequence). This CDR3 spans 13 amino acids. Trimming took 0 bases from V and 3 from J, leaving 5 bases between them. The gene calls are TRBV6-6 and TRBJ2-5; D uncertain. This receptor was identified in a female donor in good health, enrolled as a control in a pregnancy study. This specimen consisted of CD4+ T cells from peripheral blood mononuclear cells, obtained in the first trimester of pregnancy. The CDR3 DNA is TGTGCCAGCAGTTACTCGGGCAAAGAGACCCAGTACTTC. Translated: CASSYSGKETQYF.